The 28 T cell receptor beta chains in this list originate from one sample, sequenced in a study of T cells in Graves' hyperthyroidism and ophthalmopathy (dated by TCRdb to about 2019). Library construction relied on multiplex PCR. Sequenced on an Illumina HiSeq 2000. Amplification of TCR beta CDR3 regions was carried out from RNA transcripts. The first round of RT-PCR for the TCR CDR3 was performed with the HTBI primer set and the Qiagen OneStep RT-PCR kit. The public reads were quality trimmed at Q25 with fastp and then assembled into clones with MiXCR by TCRdb, keeping productive beta chains. Identical CDR3 proteins give one entry, which carries the most common genes and DNA. The sample includes approximately 410,000 distinct CDR3 sequences, with roughly 14% observed a single time. The top ten constitute roughly 13% of the sample. Input material: blood. These receptors were collected from a man younger than 35 with Graves' ophthalmopathy.

In this sample, this clonotype turned up a few times. V gene TRBV4-1 combines with J gene TRBJ1-1; the match to TRBD1 covers 8 bases. J gave up 1 base and V 2 bases, and 3 bases lay outside the gene matches. Per germline, CDR1 MGHRA and CDR2 YSYEKL. The CDR3 runs 15 residues. The CDR3 DNA reads as TGCGCCAGCAGCCAATCCGGGACAGGGAACACTGAAGCTTTCTTT. This gives the protein CASSQSGTGNTEAFF.

This clonotype was seen many times. The CDR3 DNA is TGTGCCAGCAGCACCCCTCAGGGGTGGTCACCCCTCCACTTT. Its protein is CASSTPQGWSPLHF. The genes are TRBV2 and TRBJ1-6, with a possible D match to TRBD1 (6 bases). CDR1 and CDR2 from the germline V gene are SNHLY and FYNNEI. V was trimmed by 6 bases and J by 10 bases, leaving 16 bases between them. The CDR3 totals 14 residues.

This clonotype was picked up a small number of times. The V call is TRBV27, the J call TRBJ1-5; D is ambiguous. The CDR3 contains 12 residues. Trimming removed 6 bases from V and 3 bases from J, with 6 bases in between. Per germline, CDR1 MNHEY and CDR2 SMNVEV (reference sequence). The CDR3 loop is CASRTFNQPQHF. The CDR3 DNA is TGTGCCAGCAGGACTTTCAATCAGCCCCAGCATTTT.

Comment on this clonotype: A much more abundant neighbour one base away suggests this may be a read error. This chain connects TRBV20-1 to TRBJ2-1; the match to TRBD2 covers 7 bases. The CDR3 spans 12 residues. Germline V gene sequence: CDR1 DFQATT, CDR2 SNEGSKA (reference sequence). This CDR3 reads CSALAAYDEQFF. CDR3 in DNA: TGCAGTGCGCTAGCGGCCTACGATGAGCAGTTCTTC.

The V and J genes are TRBV18 and TRBJ2-1; the match to TRBD1 covers 9 bases. J lost 6 bases, V lost 0 bases, and 9 bases had no gene match. CDR3 size: 17 residues. Per the germline V gene, CDR1 is KGHSH and CDR2 is LQKENI. The DNA of the CDR3 is TGTGCCAGCTCACCACCGTTAACGGGGACAGGGACCAATGAGCAGTTCTTC. It specifies CASSPPLTGTGTNEQFF.

This clonotype was observed at least ten times. The V call is TRBV6-2 or TRBV6-3, the J call TRBJ2-5; 12 bases line up with TRBD2. The CDR3 runs to 16 residues. CDR1 and CDR2 (germline): MNHEY, SVGEGT. V shed 7 bases, J shed 4 bases, and the junction held 10 bases outside the gene matches. The CDR3 sequence is CASNKRLAGVRETQYF. The CDR3 coding sequence is TGTGCCAGCAACAAACGACTAGCGGGGGTTCGAGAGACCCAGTACTTC.

The chain couples TRBV6-1 to TRBJ1-4; possible D gene TRBD1, 5 bases. V lost 5 bases and J lost 5, with 12 bases in between. Germline loops: CDR1 MNHNS, CDR2 SASEGT. The CDR3 has 14 amino acids. CDR3 region: CASSRTPANEKLFF. The CDR3 bases are TGTGCCAGCAGTCGGACACCCGCAAATGAAAAACTGTTTTTT.

This clonotype showed up just a few times. V gene TRBV29-1 combines with J gene TRBJ1-2, with a possible D match to TRBD1 (6 bases). The V and J ends lost 3 bases and 7 bases respectively, with 12 bases between them. Per the germline V gene, CDR1 is SQVTM and CDR2 is ANQGSEA. The CDR3 runs to 12 residues. The CDR3 DNA reads TGCAGCGTTGAGCTCAGGGGCGGTGGCTACACCTTC. Amino acids: CSVELRGGGYTF.

This clonotype showed up many times. This chain links TRBV4-1 with TRBJ1-1; 9 positions agree with TRBD1. The CDR3 length is 14 residues. The germline V gene has CDR1 MGHRA and CDR2 YSYEKL. Trimming cost V 6 bases and J 4 bases; bases outside gene matches: 6. The CDR3 loop is CASSRGQGPTEAFF. The CDR3 DNA reads as TGCGCCAGCAGTCGGGGACAGGGACCCACTGAAGCTTTCTTT.

Written as DNA, the CDR3 is TGTGCCAACGGGGTCAATAGCAATCAGCCCCAGCATTTT. Amino acid sequence: CANGVNSNQPQHF. This chain uses TRBV6-1 with TRBJ1-5; D gene ambiguous. Germline V gene sequence: CDR1 MNHNS, CDR2 SASEGT. This CDR3 is 13 amino acids long. Between the trimmed V and J ends, which lost 10 bases and 0 bases, there was a span of 10 bases.

This clonotype was detected many times. The junction differs from germline at one of its ends, possibly a read error. The chain links TRBV12-3 or TRBV12-4 to TRBJ1-1, with 7 bases matching TRBD1. The CDR3 length is 15 residues. The DNA of the CDR3 is TGTGCCAGCAGTTCCCAGGGGGGGAGCCTAACTGGAGCTTTCTTT. Translation: CASSSQGGSLTGAFF.

This clonotype was observed at least ten times. The V call is TRBV6-4, the J call TRBJ2-2; maybe TRBD1 (6 bases). Between the trimmed V and J ends, which lost 0 bases and 1 base, there was a span of 6 bases. This CDR3 has 15 residues. CDR1 is MRHNA, CDR2 SNTAGT, per germline. CDR3 region: CASSDSGQNTGELFF. CDR3 bases: TGTGCCAGCAGTGACTCGGGACAGAACACCGGGGAGCTGTTTTTT.

This clonotype was counted many times. The chain joins TRBV6-2 or TRBV6-3 to TRBJ2-5; D might be TRBD2 (5 bases). Germline lookup yields CDR1 MNHEY and CDR2 SVGEGT. With 5 bases removed from V and 5 bases from J, the gap between germline ends came to 15 bases. The CDR3 is 14 amino acids. CDR3 coding DNA: TGTGCCAGCAGTCCGACTATAACGCGGGAGACCCAGTACTTC. Translation: CASSPTITRETQYF.

The sample holds many counts of this clonotype. The junction differs from germline at one of its ends, possibly a read error. The V gene is TRBV4-1, the J gene TRBJ2-5; 9 positions agree with TRBD2. CDR1 and CDR2 from the germline V gene are MGHRA and YSYEKL. The CDR3 covers 17 residues. CDR3 bases: TGCGCCAGCAGCCAGTACCGGGGCGGGGGGGCCGTAGAGGCCCAGTACTTC. The encoded protein is CASSQYRGGGAVEAQYF.

The V and J genes are TRBV7-9 and TRBJ1-2, with D perhaps TRBD1 (6 bases). From germline, CDR1 is SEHNR and CDR2 FQNEAQ (reference sequence). The CDR3 has 16 amino acids. Trimming removed 2 bases at V and 5 bases at J, with 18 bases between. The CDR3 DNA follows: TGTGCCAGCAGCTTAACCGCGACCGTGGGGGCTTATGGCTACACCTTC. The encoded protein is CASSLTATVGAYGYTF.

This clonotype was detected a few times. The gene calls are TRBV20-1 and TRBJ2-3; 13 nucleotides line up with TRBD2. This CDR3 spans 16 amino acids. The V and J ends lost 6 bases and 0 bases, in that order; junction bases with no gene match: 6. Germline V gene lookup returns CDR1 DFQATT and CDR2 SNEGSKA (reference sequence). This chain's CDR3 is CSARGGLAGSTDTQYF. In DNA form, the CDR3 reads TGCAGTGCCCGTGGGGGACTAGCGGGGAGCACAGATACGCAGTATTTT.

This chain uses TRBV6-1 with TRBJ1-3, with D unclear. Looked up from germline, CDR1 is MNHNS and CDR2 is SASEGT. The CDR3 extends over 15 amino acids. V was trimmed by 0 bases and J by 4 bases, leaving 10 bases between them. The CDR3 loop reads CASSEARLGGNTIYF. CDR3 DNA sequence: TGTGCCAGCAGTGAAGCGCGTCTTGGAGGAAACACCATATATTTT.

The sample holds many counts of this clonotype. The chain has TRBV29-1 and TRBJ2-3; no clear D. Between the trimmed V and J ends, which lost 8 bases and 2 bases, there was a span of 8 bases. Per germline, CDR1 SQVTM and CDR2 ANQGSEA. This CDR3 spans 11 amino acids. This CDR3 is CSIQDTDTQYF. The DNA for the CDR3 is TGCAGCATCCAAGACACAGATACGCAGTATTTT.

This clonotype was detected ten times or more. The CDR3 sequence: CASSAGLGTYEQYF. In DNA, the CDR3 is TGCGCCAGCAGCGCCGGACTAGGAACCTACGAGCAGTACTTC. The chain uses TRBV5-1 and TRBJ2-7; TRBD2 matches at 7 bases. J lost 2 bases, V lost 4 bases, and 6 bases had no gene match. This CDR3 has 14 amino acids. Germline values: CDR1 SGHRS, CDR2 YFSETQ.

This clonotype was seen many times. This chain uses TRBV5-5 with TRBJ2-1; tentatively, D is TRBD2 (6 bases). Looked up from germline, CDR1 is SGHKS and CDR2 is YYEKEE (reference sequence). V shed 0 bases and J shed 4 bases, with 11 bases lying between them. CDR3 length: 15 amino acids. CDR3 region: CASSLAGGGYNEQFF. In DNA, the CDR3 is TGTGCCAGCAGCTTGGCCGGGGGAGGTTACAATGAGCAGTTCTTC. Full variable domain (remainder filled in from reference TRBV5-5 and TRBJ2-1): DAGVTQSPTHLIKTRGQQVTLRCSPISGHKSVSWYQQVLGQGPQFIFQYYEKEERGRGNFPDRFSARQFPNYSSELNVNALLLGDSALYLCASSLAGGGYNEQFFGPGTRLTVL.

This clonotype showed up just a few times. V gene TRBV15 combines with J gene TRBJ2-1; the D call may be TRBD1 or TRBD2 (5 bases each). CDR3 size: 16 residues. The germline V gene has CDR1 LNHNV and CDR2 YYDKDF (reference sequence). Deletions cut 0 bases from V and 8 bases from J, with 17 bases between. The CDR3 sequence: CATSRDRGGLMDEQFF. CDR3 sequence (DNA): TGTGCCACCAGCAGAGATCGGGGCGGGCTTATGGATGAGCAGTTCTTC.

This clonotype was detected ten times or more. The V and J genes are TRBV5-1 and TRBJ2-1, with TRBD1 matching over 7 bases. The CDR3 runs to 15 residues. Germline V gene data show CDR1 as SGHRS and CDR2 as YFSETQ. Germline trimming cut 1 base from V and 2 bases from J; bases unmatched to any gene: 3. CDR3 bases: TGCGCCAGCAGCTTGATCCAGGGGGCCTACAATGAGCAGTTCTTC. Its translation is CASSLIQGAYNEQFF.

This chain connects TRBV19 to TRBJ2-2; 11 bases agree with TRBD1. The ends lost 5 bases at V and 0 bases at J; junction bases unmatched: 17. The CDR3 loop spans 21 amino acids. Germline V gives CDR1 LNHDA, CDR2 SQIVND (reference sequence). This CDR3 is CASSPPGGQGGVGTNTGELFF. The CDR3 nucleotides read TGTGCCAGTAGTCCACCAGGGGGACAGGGGGGGGTTGGCACGAACACCGGGGAGCTGTTTTTT.

This clonotype was detected many times. V gene TRBV20-1 combines with J gene TRBJ2-5; 11 bases are a match to TRBD2. The CDR3 runs 17 residues. With 6 bases clipped from V and 2 bases from J, the junction kept 14 bases outside the gene matches. Germline V gene data show CDR1 as DFQATT and CDR2 as SNEGSKA (reference sequence). This CDR3 is CSAEGASGGTTQETQYF. The DNA for the CDR3 is TGCAGTGCCGAGGGGGCTAGCGGGGGGACTACGCAAGAGACCCAGTACTTC.

V usage is TRBV20-1 and J usage is TRBJ1-5, with D perhaps matching TRBD1 (5 bases). Germline CDR1 is DFQATT and CDR2 is SNEGSKA (reference sequence). V was pared by 6 bases and J by 0 bases, with 12 bases between. This CDR3 has 14 residues. In DNA, the CDR3 is TGCAGTGCGACCGGGGCGTATAGCAATCAGCCCCAGCATTTT. This sequence encodes CSATGAYSNQPQHF.

This clonotype was seen ten or more times. The chain couples TRBV12-5 to TRBJ1-2; D not resolved. The CDR3 has 14 amino acids. V was cut by 5 bases and J by 2 bases, with 12 bases left in between. The germline CDR1 and CDR2 sequences are LGHNT and FRNRAP. In nucleotides, the CDR3 is TGTGCTAGTGGTCTAACTACGCGGAACTATGGCTACACCTTC. Amino acids: CASGLTTRNYGYTF.

This clonotype was counted at least ten times. This chain uses TRBV6-1 with TRBJ1-2, with 9 bases aligning to TRBD1. The CDR3 extends over 14 amino acids. Germline loops: CDR1 MNHNS, CDR2 SASEGT. Trimming took 6 bases from V and 2 from J; bases not matched to a gene: 4. The CDR3 DNA is TGTGCCAGCAGCAGGACAGGGGCAAACTATGGCTACACCTTC. This gives the protein CASSRTGANYGYTF.

This clonotype was seen many times. The chain employs TRBV5-1 and TRBJ1-3; no definite D call. The CDR3 totals 16 residues. Trimming cost V 4 bases and J 0 bases, with 14 bases left between them. The germline V gene encodes CDR1 SGHRS and CDR2 YFSETQ. CDR3 DNA sequence: TGCGCCAGCAGCAAATTTGACGTAAGCTCTGGAAACACCATATATTTT. Translation gives CASSKFDVSSGNTIYF.